The source of this T cell receptor beta chain is a study of CD8 T cells in Susac syndrome (dated by TCRdb to about 2019). For context, the study as a whole: Whether CD8+ T cell activation and differentiation in Susac syndrome was antigen driven was tested using repertoire sequencing.

CDR1 is given as LNHDA and CDR2 as SQIVND, both from the germline V gene (reference sequence). The CDR3 starts with the cysteine, ends with the phenylalanine, and has 16 residues. Only CDR3 DNA remains: 48 bases, in frame from the first base. Trimming costs V 5 bases and J 0 bases, and their ends lie 16 bases apart. Peripheral blood CD8+ and CD4+ T cells from healthy donors, Susac syndrome patients and multiple sclerosis patients were profiled using high-throughput TCR beta sequencing. The multiple sclerosis controls were treatment-naive patients who had stable or active relapsing-remitting disease and met the revised McDonald criteria. Bulk CD8+ and CD4+ T cells were purified by magnetic negative isolation, whereas CD8+ TEMRA cells were enriched by FACS. Blood was collected in EDTA tubes and processed within 24 hours, with PBMCs isolated through density gradient centrifugation. PBMCs intended for TCR sequencing were cryopreserved in liquid nitrogen and were subsequently thawed in a 37 degrees C water bath. The sorted or isolated CD4+, CD8+ and CD8+ TEMRA cells had a purity of 90% or higher.

On this clonotype itself: Its recognized antigen is unknown. Nothing much larger sits one base from this clone, and base qualities are not available.

Overall study outcomes, separate from this receptor: The number of individuals in the TCR sequencing and HLA analysis was acknowledged as relatively small.

RNA was extracted using the RNeasy kit, and roughly 0.45 to 1 microgram was reverse transcribed with random hexamers. TCR beta CDR3 regions were amplified with the immunoSEQ multiplex PCR assay covering 54 Vbeta and 13 Jbeta segments. PCR amplification bias was corrected using a synthetic template baseline for primer optimization and computational correction. The authors' pipeline ran thus. Reads were assigned to V, D and J genes according to IMGT and analyzed in immunoSEQ Analyzer, with only productive sequences retained. Clonality was calculated as one minus the Shannon entropy normalized by log2 of the number of productive unique sequences. Public and private clones were assessed among the 100 most prevalent clones of each patient and control. Clones were defined as Susac-specific when absent from the healthy and MS cohorts, from approximately 1,100 published viral clones and from other ImmuneACCESS disease sequences. The public reads were run again by TCRdb, first through fastp at Q25 and then through MiXCR, and only productive beta chains were kept. For every CDR3 protein sequence, its rows merge into one entry that carries the most common genes and DNA. TCRdb's processing, not the authors' own work, is the source of the V and J calls. The table for this sample lists around 200,000 distinct CDR3 sequences; approximately 95% of them were counted only once. Together, the top ten hold approximately 0.088% of the sample.

Rearrangement joined TRBV19 to TRBJ1-2, with no reliable assignment of the D segment. Sequencing used CD4+ T cells from PBMCs. This sequence was found in a human donor with multiple sclerosis. The DNA is TGTGCCAGTAGTCTGGGTTCGTCTCAAGCTAACTATGGCTACACCTTC. Its translation reads: CASSLGSSQANYGYTF. The CDR3, completed at both ends by the reference TRBV19 and TRBJ1-2 genes, gives the full variable domain DGGITQSPKYLFRKEGQNVTLSCEQNLNHDAMYWYRQDPGQGLRLIYYSQIVNDFQKGDIAEGYSVSREKKESFPLTVTSAQKNPTAFYLCASSLGSSQANYGYTFGSGTRLTVV.